What follows is one TCR beta chain and its context. This receptor's antigen is unknown. No per-base quality is available; no much larger clone lies one base away. The time point label here, explained by the study, means: blood 2 weeks post-SBRT. The label giving this sample's treatment or condition can be read as: 15 Gy SBRT to primary tumor, nephrectomy 4 weeks later. To follow tumor-enriched clonotypes, peripheral blood was collected serially from radiation-treated patients at baseline and again at 2 weeks and 4 weeks after SBRT. Renal cell carcinoma with clear cell pathology was present in all patients. Genomic DNA for TCR sequencing was prepared using the QIAamp DNA Blood Mini Kit (Qiagen). The analyses included just those samples that passed every quality control check. This record belongs to a study of radiation and T cells in renal cell carcinoma (dated by TCRdb to 2019 to 2021). With regard to the full study: The samples were drawn from a clinical trial, where primary renal cell carcinomas were treated with 15 Gy of stereotactic body radiation therapy and then removed by nephrectomy 4 weeks afterward. A total of around 50 samples underwent TCR beta sequencing, made up of roughly 26 tumors and about 27 peripheral blood samples. Across all 50 or so samples, 4,016,671 unique CDR3 nucleotide sequences, encoding 2,658,974 unique CDR3 amino acid sequences, were identified. Summary of the overall study and its limitations: An increase in top tumor clonotypes in blood was observed from baseline to 2 weeks post-radiation, followed by contraction by 4 weeks, which was taken to suggest transient expansion of tumor-resident clones. Because pretreatment tumor biopsies were not available, the study could not determine whether clonotypes were already present within the tumor at baseline. The single-armed trial design could not address effects of radiation dose or scheduling on the TCR repertoire. Blood repertoire dynamics were not followed beyond 4 weeks after treatment.

The germline V gene specifies SGHTA as CDR1 and FQGNSA as CDR2. V lost 2 bases and J lost 2 bases; the stretch between them is 13 bases long. Its CDR3 holds 16 amino acids, cysteine through phenylalanine. The CDR3 DNA has 48 bases and is translated from base 1. Following the manufacturer's recommendations, the immunoSEQ kit was used to generate TCR beta libraries from genomic DNA. To prepare libraries, a first multiplex PCR with proprietary primers was run, followed by a second PCR that added unique barcodes, and a bead cleanup was done after each round. Each sample batch included a kit-provided positive control reaction and a negative control reaction. The final libraries underwent checking on an Agilent 4200 TapeStation D1000 ScreenTape, volumetric pooling, and quantification by qPCR. Sequencing ran on an Illumina NextSeq500 with a MidOutput 150-cycle cartridge, using 156 Read1 and 15 Index1 cycles with kit custom primers. The pooled library was loaded at roughly 1 pM, with an approximately 20% PhiX control spiked in. In the paper's pipeline: Vendor-processed data were analyzed in R, with a clonotype defined as all T cells sharing the same CDR3 nucleotide sequence. For clone abundance analyses, frequencies were normalized to the 10,000 most abundant clones in each sample. Public T cell clones, which averaged fewer than five per sample, were excluded before analysis. Tumor-enriched and baseline blood-enriched clonotypes were defined by at least a 32-fold difference in abundance between compartments. Clonotypes expanded or contracted between blood time points were identified with a beta-binomial differential abundance model. Tumor-blood repertoire similarity was measured with the Baroni-Urbani and Buser coefficient, and groups were compared using two-tailed Wilcoxon tests in R. Entries here come from immuneACCESS through TCRdb and include only in-frame sequences with V and J called. Some clones fail to appear in such tables; in the studies checked, an unresolved V gene covers under half of the shortfall, and the cause of the remainder is unknown. V and J calls and clone size come straight from that table; D and trimming were deduced from the DNA. This sample is represented by 100,000 to 150,000 clones; 85% to 90% of them were singletons. The ten largest clones represent 5.8% of the sample.

Here the chain combines TRBV7-2 and TRBJ1-3; the D gene cannot be resolved reliably. This specimen was blood, taken from a patient whose treatment included radiotherapy and nephrectomy. The origin of this receptor is a woman in her 70s with renal cell carcinoma. The CDR3 region has the sequence CASSLLQARTGNTIYF. The nucleotide sequence reads TGTGCCAGCAGCTTACTCCAGGCCCGGACTGGAAACACCATATATTTT.